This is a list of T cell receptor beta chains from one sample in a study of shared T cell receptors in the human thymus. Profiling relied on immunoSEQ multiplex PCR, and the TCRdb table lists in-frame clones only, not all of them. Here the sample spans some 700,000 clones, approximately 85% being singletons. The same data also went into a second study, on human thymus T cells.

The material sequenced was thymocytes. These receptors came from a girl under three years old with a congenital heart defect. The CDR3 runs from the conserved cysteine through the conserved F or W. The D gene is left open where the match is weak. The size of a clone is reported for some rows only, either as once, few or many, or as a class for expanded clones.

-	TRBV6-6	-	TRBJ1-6	TGTGCCAGCATCCAGGGTTATAATTCCCCCCTCCACTTT	CASIQGYNSPLHF
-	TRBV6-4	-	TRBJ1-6	TGTGCCAGCAGCCAAGGGAGGGATTCACCCCTCCACTTT	CASSQGRDSPLHF
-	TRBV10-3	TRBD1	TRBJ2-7	TGTGCCATCAGTGTTGGGGGGACAGGGGGCTACGAGCAGTACTTC	CAISVGGTGGYEQYF
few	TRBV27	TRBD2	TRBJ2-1	TGTGCCAGCAGTTCAGCGATAACTAGCGGGGGGCAATCCTACAATGAGCAGTTCTTC	CASSSAITSGGQSYNEQFF
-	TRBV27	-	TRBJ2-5	TGTGCCAGCAGAGGTACGGGGGGCAGCGGGACCCAGTACTTC	CASRGTGGSGTQYF
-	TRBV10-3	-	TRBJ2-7	TGTGCCATCAGTGCCCAGGGTAGAGCCTTCTTTTCCTACGAGCAGTACTTC	CAISAQGRAFFSYEQYF
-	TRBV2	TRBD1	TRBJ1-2	TGTGCCAGCAGACCGACAGGGGAGGACTATGGCTACACCTTC	CASRPTGEDYGYTF
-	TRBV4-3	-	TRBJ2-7	TGCGCCAGCAGCCAAGGGGCTCAGTCCCCGGAAGGTTGCGAGCAGTACTTC	CASSQGAQSPEGCEQYF
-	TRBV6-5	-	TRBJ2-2	TGTGCCAGCGGTACTGAGTGGGAGCTGTTTTTT	CASGTEWELFF
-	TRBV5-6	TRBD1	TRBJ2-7	TGTGCCAGCAGCTTGGGCCGGGACAGGGTGAGGACCTACGAGCAGTACTTC	CASSLGRDRVRTYEQYF
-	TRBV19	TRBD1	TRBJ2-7	TGTGCCAGTAGTACGGGACAGCTCTACTCCTACGAGCAGTACTTC	CASSTGQLYSYEQYF
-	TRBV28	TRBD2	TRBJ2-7	TGTGCCAGCAGTTTGGCCGGGACTACTAAACCCTACGAGCAGTACTTC	CASSLAGTTKPYEQYF
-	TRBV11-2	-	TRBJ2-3	TGTGCCAGCAGCTTCTGGACTTTCTCTCGGACGCAGTATTTT	CASSFWTFSRTQYF
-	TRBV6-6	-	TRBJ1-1	TGTGCCAGCAGCCGGGTCGACAGGAAGAACACTGAAGCTTTCTTT	CASSRVDRKNTEAFF
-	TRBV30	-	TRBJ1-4	TGTGCCGGGGGGGGGCGCGGTGAAAAACTGTTTTTT	CAGGGRGEKLFF
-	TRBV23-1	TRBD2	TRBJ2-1	TGCGCCAGCAGTCAGGCGGTGGTTTCGGTTTTCGGACTAGCACTTTACAATGAGCAGTTCTTC	CASSQAVVSVFGLALYNEQFF
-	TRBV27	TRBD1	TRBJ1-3	TGTGCCAGCAGTTTAAAGTATCCTTCGCCAGGGGGGAACACCATATATTTT	CASSLKYPSPGGNTIYF
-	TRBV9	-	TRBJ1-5	TGTGCCAGCAGCGCATCGGACAGCACTAATCAGCCCCAGCATTTT	CASSASDSTNQPQHF
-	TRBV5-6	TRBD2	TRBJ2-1	TGTGCCAGCAGCTTACTAGCGGGGGCTCCGAGCTCCTACAATGAGCAGTTCTTC	CASSLLAGAPSSYNEQFF
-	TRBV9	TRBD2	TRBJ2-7	TGTGCCAGCAGCCAAGCGGGGGGGTGGTACGAGCAGTACTTC	CASSQAGGWYEQYF
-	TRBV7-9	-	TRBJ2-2	TGTGCCAGCAGCCTTCCGGGACTTTCAACTCGCTACACCGGGGAGCTGTTTTTT	CASSLPGLSTRYTGELFF
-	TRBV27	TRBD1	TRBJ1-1	TGTGCCAGCAGTTTCCGAAGACAGGGAAACACTGAAGCTTTCTTT	CASSFRRQGNTEAFF
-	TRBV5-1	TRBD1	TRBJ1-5	TGCGCCAGCAGCTCGTTCCTGTGGGGGCCTCGGGCATGGACAGGGGAAGGGTATCAGCCCCAGCATTTT	CASSSFLWGPRAWTGEGYQPQHF
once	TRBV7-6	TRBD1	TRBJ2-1	TGTGCCAGCAGACCGACAGGGGGCGCCGGCAATGAGCAGTTCTTC	CASRPTGGAGNEQFF
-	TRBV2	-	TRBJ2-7	TGTGCCAGCAGTGGGCGGACAGAGGAATACGAGCAGTACTTC	CASSGRTEEYEQYF
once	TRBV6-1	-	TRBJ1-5	TGTGCCAGCAGTGAACGGAGGCCTAGATTTGAGCCCCAGCATTTT	CASSERRPRFEPQHF
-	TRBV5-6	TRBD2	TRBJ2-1	TGTGCCAGCAGCTGGGGGGGGCGGACTAGCCGAGCAAATGAGCAGTTCTTC	CASSWGGRTSRANEQFF
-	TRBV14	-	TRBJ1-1	TGTGCCAGCAGCTTTGCCGGCGGCACTGAAGCTTTCTTT	CASSFAGGTEAFF
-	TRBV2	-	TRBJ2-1	TGTGCCAGCAGTGATGCCAATAGGAGCTCCTACAATGAGCAGTTCTTC	CASSDANRSSYNEQFF
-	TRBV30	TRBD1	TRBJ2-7	TGTGCCTGGAGTACTGGACAGGGTAAAACCTACGAGCAGTACTTC	CAWSTGQGKTYEQYF
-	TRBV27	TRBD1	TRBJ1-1	TGTGCCAGCAGGAAGACAGGGGGATTTACTGAAGCTTTCTTT	CASRKTGGFTEAFF